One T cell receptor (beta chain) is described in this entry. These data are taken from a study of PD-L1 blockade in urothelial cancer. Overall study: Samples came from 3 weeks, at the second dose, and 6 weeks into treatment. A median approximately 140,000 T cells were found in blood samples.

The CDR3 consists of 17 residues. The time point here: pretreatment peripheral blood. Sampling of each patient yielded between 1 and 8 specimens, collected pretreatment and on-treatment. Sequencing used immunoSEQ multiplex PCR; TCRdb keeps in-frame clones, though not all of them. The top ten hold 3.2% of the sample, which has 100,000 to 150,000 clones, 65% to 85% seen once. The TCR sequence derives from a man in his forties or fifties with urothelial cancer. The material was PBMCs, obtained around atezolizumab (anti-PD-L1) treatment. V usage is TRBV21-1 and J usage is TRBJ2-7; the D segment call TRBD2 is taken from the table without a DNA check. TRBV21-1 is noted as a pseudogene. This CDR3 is CASSKAPSTGEVGEQYF. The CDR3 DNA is TGTGCCAGCAGCAAAGCGCCGAGTACGGGAGAGGTGGGCGAGCAGTACTTC.